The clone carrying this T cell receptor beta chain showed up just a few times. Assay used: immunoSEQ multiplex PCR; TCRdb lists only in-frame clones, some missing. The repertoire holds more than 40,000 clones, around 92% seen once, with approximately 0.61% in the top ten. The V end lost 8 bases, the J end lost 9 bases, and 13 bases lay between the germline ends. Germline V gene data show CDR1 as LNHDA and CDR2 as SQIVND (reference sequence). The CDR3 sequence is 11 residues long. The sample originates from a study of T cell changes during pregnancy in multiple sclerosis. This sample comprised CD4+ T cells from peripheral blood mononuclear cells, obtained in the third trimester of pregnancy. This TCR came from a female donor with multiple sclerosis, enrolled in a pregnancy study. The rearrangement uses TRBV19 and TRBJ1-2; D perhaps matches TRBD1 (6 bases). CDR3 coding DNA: TGTGCCAGTGTCTACAGGGCCAGCTACACCTTC. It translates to CASVYRASYTF.